Each of the 11 T cell receptor beta chains below was sequenced from the same sample in a study of CD8 T cells in ankylosing spondylitis. From the 5' RACE reads, TCRdb called clonotypes with MiXCR, one entry per CDR3 protein. The profile shows 300,000 to 400,000 distinct CDR3 sequences, about 14% of them singletons. Source material: blood, either unsorted or a sorted T cell fraction (not recorded which). These receptors were taken from a male donor with ankylosing spondylitis or in good health (not recorded which).

This clonotype has a count of ten or more. The chain combines TRBV3-1 with TRBJ1-2, with a weak D call TRBD1 (5 bases). Germline values: CDR1 LGHDT, CDR2 YNNKEL (reference sequence). The CDR3 sequence is 13 residues long. Trimming cost V 6 bases and J 7 bases, with 15 bases left between them. The CDR3 sequence is CASRLEGRGGYTF. The CDR3, as DNA: TGTGCCAGCAGGCTCGAGGGGAGAGGTGGCTACACCTTC.

The table lists this clonotype with a few counts. V is TRBV6-1 and J is TRBJ1-5; the match to TRBD1 covers 8 bases. The CDR3 is made up of 15 amino acids. CDR1 is MNHNS, CDR2 SASEGT, per germline. Unmatched junction bases numbered 11, after V lost 7 bases and J lost 6 bases. CDR3: CASKERQGAVQPQHF. The CDR3 DNA follows: TGTGCCAGCAAAGAGCGGCAGGGGGCTGTTCAGCCCCAGCATTTT.

V is TRBV10-3 and J is TRBJ2-7; no firm D call. V lost 11 bases, J lost 2 bases, and 16 bases lay in between. The CDR3 covers 13 residues. CDR1 ENHRY and CDR2 SYGVKD come from the germline V gene. The CDR3: CAARSSGPYEQYF. DNA for the CDR3: TGTGCCGCCAGGTCCTCAGGCCCCTACGAGCAGTACTTC.

Written as DNA, the CDR3 is TGTGCCAGCAAAACGGACAAGGACAGACAGTTCTTC. It encodes CASKTDKDRQFF. J is TRBJ2-1 and V is TRBV12-3 or TRBV12-4; possible D gene TRBD1, 6 bases. V lost 7 bases and J 13 bases, leaving 17 bases between the germline ends. The CDR3 length is 12 residues.

There are many counts of this clonotype. This chain uses TRBV6-5 with TRBJ2-3; TRBD1 agrees at 10 bases. The CDR3 consists of 15 residues. Germline V gene data show CDR1 as MNHEY and CDR2 as SVGAGI. V dropped 3 bases and J dropped 3; count of bases not matched to a gene: 3. The CDR3 DNA is TGTGCCAGCAGTTATGGGACAGGGGTAACAGATACGCAGTATTTT. Residues: CASSYGTGVTDTQYF.

J is TRBJ1-1 and V is TRBV10-3; no reliable D call. The V gene's germline CDR1 is ENHRY and CDR2 SYGVKD. The CDR3 length is 15 residues. V lost 6 bases and J lost 0, with 14 bases in between. The CDR3 DNA sequence: TGTGCCATCAGGAAGCAGGAACCCATGAACACTGAAGCTTTCTTT. Translation: CAIRKQEPMNTEAFF.

The chain carries TRBV18 and TRBJ2-2, with D unclear. Germline V gene sequence: CDR1 KGHSH, CDR2 LQKENI. The CDR3 covers 14 residues. Trimming took 3 bases from V and 5 from J, leaving 10 bases between them. The DNA for the CDR3 is TGTGCCAGCTCACCCTATTACAAGACCGGGGAGCTGTTTTTT. The encoded protein is CASSPYYKTGELFF. Looking up the rest from reference TRBV18 and TRBJ2-2 gives the full variable domain: NAGVMQNPRHLVRRRGQEARLRCSPMKGHSHVYWYRQLPEEGLKFMVYLQKENIIDESGMPKERFSAEFPKEGPSILRIQQVVRGDSAAYFCASSPYYKTGELFFGEGSRLTVL.

In its sample, this clonotype was seen a few times. V and J are TRBV25-1 and TRBJ1-5; 8 bases match TRBD1. The CDR3 covers 14 residues. The V gene end was trimmed by 3 bases and the J gene end by 3 bases; junction bases not matched to a gene: 1. CDR1 and CDR2 from the germline V gene are MGHDK and SYGVNS. This CDR3 reads CASSETGVNQPQHF. The CDR3 bases are TGTGCCAGCAGTGAGACAGGGGTCAATCAGCCCCAGCATTTT.

The chain couples TRBV7-2 to TRBJ2-7; D possibly uses TRBD1 or TRBD2 (5 bases each). Deletions cut 2 bases from V and 2 bases from J, with 13 bases between. Germline CDR1 and CDR2: SGHTA and FQGNSA. This CDR3 is built from 15 residues. CDR3 sequence: CASSLWDQITYEQYF. The DNA of the CDR3 is TGTGCCAGCAGCTTATGGGACCAGATTACCTACGAGCAGTACTTC.

This clonotype was detected ten times or more. This chain connects TRBV7-2 to TRBJ2-5, with D possibly TRBD1 on 6 matching bases. Trimming stripped 2 bases from V and 4 bases from J, with 11 bases between. Germline V gene lookup returns CDR1 SGHTA and CDR2 FQGNSA. The CDR3 extends over 14 amino acids. The CDR3 sequence is CASSLQSRGETQYF. The CDR3 DNA is TGTGCCAGCAGCTTACAAAGCAGGGGAGAGACCCAGTACTTC.

This chain links TRBV5-5 with TRBJ2-7; tentatively, D is TRBD1 (6 bases). Germline assignment: CDR1 SGHKS and CDR2 YYEKEE (reference sequence). With 4 bases removed from V and 0 bases from J, the gap between germline ends came to 11 bases. The CDR3 is 14 amino acids. DNA of the CDR3: TGTGCCAGCAGCGAGGACAGCCACTCCTACGAGCAGTACTTC. This translates into CASSEDSHSYEQYF. Full variable domain (rest looked up from reference TRBV5-5 and TRBJ2-7): DAGVTQSPTHLIKTRGQQVTLRCSPISGHKSVSWYQQVLGQGPQFIFQYYEKEERGRGNFPDRFSARQFPNYSSELNVNALLLGDSALYLCASSEDSHSYEQYFGPGTRLTVT.